This T cell receptor (beta chain) was recovered during a study of cytomegalovirus exposure and HLA in healthy donors. The PCR used 60 Vbeta and 13 Jbeta primers. The table came from immunoSEQ multiplex PCR; TCRdb's copy has only in-frame clones and leaves some out. The sample lists 100,000 to 150,000 clones; approximately 80% were seen once. V was cut by 4 bases and J by 5 bases, with 14 bases left in between. From germline, CDR1 is SQVTM and CDR2 ANQGSEA. The CDR3 extends over 13 amino acids. Study observations and caveats: Many donors carried some public TCRs, although rarity characterized most TCR sequences. In terms of immune exposure information, only CMV serostatus was available. A few CMV-associated chains proved CMV antigen-specific in vitro.

Note on this clone: No antigen is known for it.

Sequencing used PBMCs. V usage is TRBV29-1 and J usage is TRBJ1-1; D gene unclear. This receptor was obtained from a man younger than 45 in good health and CMV-seropositive. CDR3 nucleotide sequence: TGCAGCGTTGCCCATTTGTCCGGGACTGAAGCTTTCTTT. Protein sequence: CSVAHLSGTEAFF. The full variable domain, in which reference TRBV29-1 and TRBJ1-1 provide the parts outside the CDR3, is SAVISQKPSRDICQRGTSLTIQCQVDSQVTMMFWYRQQPGQSLTLIATANQGSEATYESGFVIDKFPISRPNLTFSTLTVSNMSPEDSSIYLCSVAHLSGTEAFFGQGTRLTVV.